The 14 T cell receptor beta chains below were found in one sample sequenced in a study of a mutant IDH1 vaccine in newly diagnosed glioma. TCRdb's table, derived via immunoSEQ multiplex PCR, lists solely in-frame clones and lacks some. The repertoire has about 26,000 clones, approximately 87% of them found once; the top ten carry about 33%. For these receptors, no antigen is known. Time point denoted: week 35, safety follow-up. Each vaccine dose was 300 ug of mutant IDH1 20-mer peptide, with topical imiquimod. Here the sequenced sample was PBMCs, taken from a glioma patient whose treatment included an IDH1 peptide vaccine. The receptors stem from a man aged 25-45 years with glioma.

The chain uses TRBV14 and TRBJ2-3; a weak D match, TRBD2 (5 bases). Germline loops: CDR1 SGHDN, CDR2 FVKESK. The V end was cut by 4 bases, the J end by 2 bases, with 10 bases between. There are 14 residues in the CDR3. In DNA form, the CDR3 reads TGTGCCAGCAGCCGCATGGACTCCACAGATACGCAGTATTTT. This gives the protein CASSRMDSTDTQYF.

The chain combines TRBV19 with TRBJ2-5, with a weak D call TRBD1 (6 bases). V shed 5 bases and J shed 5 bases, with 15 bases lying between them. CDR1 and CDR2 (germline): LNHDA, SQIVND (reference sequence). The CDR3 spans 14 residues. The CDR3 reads CASSGMGARETQYF. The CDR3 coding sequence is TGTGCCAGTAGTGGGATGGGGGCCCGGGAGACCCAGTACTTC.

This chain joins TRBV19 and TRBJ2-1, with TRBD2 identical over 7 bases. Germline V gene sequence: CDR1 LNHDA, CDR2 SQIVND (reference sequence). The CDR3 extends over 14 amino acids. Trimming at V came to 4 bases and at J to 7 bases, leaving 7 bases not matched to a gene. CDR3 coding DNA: TGTGCCAGTAGTAGCGGGAGTGGGGGGAATGAGCAGTTCTTC. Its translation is CASSSGSGGNEQFF.

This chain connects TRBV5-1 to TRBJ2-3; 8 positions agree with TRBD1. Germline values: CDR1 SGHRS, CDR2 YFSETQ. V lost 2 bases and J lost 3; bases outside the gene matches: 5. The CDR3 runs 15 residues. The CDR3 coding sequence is TGCGCCAGCAGCTTAGACAGGGGCCGAACAGATACGCAGTATTTT. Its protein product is CASSLDRGRTDTQYF.

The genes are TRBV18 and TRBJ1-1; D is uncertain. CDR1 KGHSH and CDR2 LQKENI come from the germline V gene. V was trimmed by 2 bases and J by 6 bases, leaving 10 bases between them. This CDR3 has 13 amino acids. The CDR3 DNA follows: TGTGCCAGCTCACCAGGGGATTCGGCTGAAGCTTTCTTT. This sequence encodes CASSPGDSAEAFF.

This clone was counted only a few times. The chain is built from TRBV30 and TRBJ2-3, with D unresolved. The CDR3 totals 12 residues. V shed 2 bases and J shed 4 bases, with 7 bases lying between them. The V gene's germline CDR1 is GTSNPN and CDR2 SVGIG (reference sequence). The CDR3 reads CAWSSRPDTQYF. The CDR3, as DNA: TGTGCCTGGAGTTCCCGCCCAGATACGCAGTATTTT.

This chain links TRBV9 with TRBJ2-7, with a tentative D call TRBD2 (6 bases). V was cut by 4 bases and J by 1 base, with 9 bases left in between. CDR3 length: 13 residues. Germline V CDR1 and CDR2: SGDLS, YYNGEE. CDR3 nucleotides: TGTGCCAGCAGCCGCGGGGTTTCCTACGAGCAGTACTTC. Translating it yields CASSRGVSYEQYF.

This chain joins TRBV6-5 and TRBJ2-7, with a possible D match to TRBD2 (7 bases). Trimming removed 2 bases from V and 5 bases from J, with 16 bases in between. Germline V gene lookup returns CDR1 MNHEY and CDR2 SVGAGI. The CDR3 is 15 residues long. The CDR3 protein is CASSYTRGADDEQYF. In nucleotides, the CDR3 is TGTGCCAGCAGTTACACTCGGGGGGCGGACGACGAGCAGTACTTC.

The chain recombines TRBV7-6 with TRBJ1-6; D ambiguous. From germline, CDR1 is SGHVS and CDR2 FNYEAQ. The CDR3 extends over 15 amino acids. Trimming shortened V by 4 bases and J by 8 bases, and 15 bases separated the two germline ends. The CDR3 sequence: CASSSRPRMDSPLHF. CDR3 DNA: TGTGCCAGCAGCTCACGTCCCAGGATGGATTCACCCCTCCACTTT.

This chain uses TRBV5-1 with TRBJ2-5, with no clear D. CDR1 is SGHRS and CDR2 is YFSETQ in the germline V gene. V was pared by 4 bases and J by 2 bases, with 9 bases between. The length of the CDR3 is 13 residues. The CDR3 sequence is CASSQGHQETQYF. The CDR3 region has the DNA TGCGCCAGCAGCCAAGGTCATCAAGAGACCCAGTACTTC.

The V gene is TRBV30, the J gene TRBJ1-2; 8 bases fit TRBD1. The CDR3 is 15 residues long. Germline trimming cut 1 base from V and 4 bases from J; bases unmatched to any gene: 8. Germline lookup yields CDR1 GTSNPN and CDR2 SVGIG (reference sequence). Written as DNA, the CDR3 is TGTGCCTGGAGTGGACGTACAGGGGGACTCTATGGCTACACCTTC. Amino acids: CAWSGRTGGLYGYTF.

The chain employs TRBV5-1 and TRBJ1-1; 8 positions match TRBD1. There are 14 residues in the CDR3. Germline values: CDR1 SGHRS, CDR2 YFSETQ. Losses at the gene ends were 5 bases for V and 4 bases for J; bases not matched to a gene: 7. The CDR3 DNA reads TGCGCCAGCAGACGGACAGGGACCATCACTGAAGCTTTCTTT. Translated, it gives CASRRTGTITEAFF.

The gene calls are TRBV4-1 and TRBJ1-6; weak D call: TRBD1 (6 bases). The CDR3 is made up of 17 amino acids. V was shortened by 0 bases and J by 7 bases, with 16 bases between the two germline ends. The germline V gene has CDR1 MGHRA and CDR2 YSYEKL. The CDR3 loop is CASSQEEGVGVNSPLHF. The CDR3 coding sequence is TGCGCCAGCAGCCAAGAGGAGGGGGTTGGGGTCAATTCACCCCTCCACTTT.

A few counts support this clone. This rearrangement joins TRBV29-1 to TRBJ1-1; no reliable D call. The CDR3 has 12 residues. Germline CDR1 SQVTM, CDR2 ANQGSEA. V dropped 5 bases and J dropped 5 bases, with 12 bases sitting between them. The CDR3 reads CSVSSYMTEAFF. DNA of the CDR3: TGCAGCGTTTCCAGTTACATGACTGAAGCTTTCTTT.